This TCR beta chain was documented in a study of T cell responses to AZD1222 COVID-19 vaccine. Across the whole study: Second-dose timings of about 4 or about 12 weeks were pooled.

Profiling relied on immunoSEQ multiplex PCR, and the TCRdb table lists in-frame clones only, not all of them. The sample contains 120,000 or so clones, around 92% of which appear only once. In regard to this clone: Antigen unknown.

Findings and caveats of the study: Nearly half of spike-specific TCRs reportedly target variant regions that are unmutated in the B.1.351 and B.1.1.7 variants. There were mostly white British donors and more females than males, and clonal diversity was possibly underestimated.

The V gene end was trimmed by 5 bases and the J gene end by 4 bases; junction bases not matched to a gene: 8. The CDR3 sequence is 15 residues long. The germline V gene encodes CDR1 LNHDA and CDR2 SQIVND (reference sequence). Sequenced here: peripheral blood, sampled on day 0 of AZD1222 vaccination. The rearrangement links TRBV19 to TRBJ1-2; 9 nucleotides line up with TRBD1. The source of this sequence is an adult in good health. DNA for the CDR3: TGTGCCAGTAGTTCCGTACAGGGGGCGAGCTATGGCTACACCTTC. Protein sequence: CASSSVQGASYGYTF. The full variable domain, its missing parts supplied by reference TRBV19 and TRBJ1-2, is DGGITQSPKYLFRKEGQNVTLSCEQNLNHDAMYWYRQDPGQGLRLIYYSQIVNDFQKGDIAEGYSVSREKKESFPLTVTSAQKNPTAFYLCASSSVQGASYGYTFGSGTRLTVV.